The next 10 T cell receptor beta chains were all read from a single sample in a study of CD8+CD57+ T cells in acquired aplastic anemia. Both TCR beta VDJ combination and CDR3 sequence profiling were carried out. Genomic DNA was the template for this profiling. TCRdb ran MiXCR on the reads and lists one entry per CDR3 protein. The sample lists a few hundred thousand distinct CDR3 sequences; 50% to 70% were seen once. The sample taken for sequencing was sorted CD4+, CD8+, or CD8+CD57+ T cells (not recorded which) from PBMCs. The origin of the receptors is a human donor with severe aplastic anemia or a healthy control (not recorded which).

The V and J genes are TRBV7-9 and TRBJ2-6; tentative D call: TRBD2 (5 bases). The CDR3 contains 15 residues. Trimming pared 1 base from V and 3 bases from J, leaving 7 bases between. Germline V lookup: CDR1 SEHNR, CDR2 FQNEAQ (reference sequence). CDR3 protein: CASSLGGIGANVLTF. The CDR3 bases are TGTGCCAGCAGCTTAGGAGGGATTGGGGCCAACGTCCTGACTTTC. The variable domain in full, completed from reference TRBV7-9 and TRBJ2-6, reads DTGVSQNPRHKITKRGQNVTFRCDPISEHNRLYWYRQTLGQGPEFLTYFQNEAQLEKSRLLSDRFSAERPKGSFSTLEIQRTEQGDSAMYLCASSLGGIGANVLTFGAGSRLTVL.

This clonotype was counted ten times or more. The J gene is TRBJ2-1, the V gene TRBV20-1, with 16 positions matching TRBD2. V shed 4 bases, J shed 8 bases, and the junction held 8 bases outside the gene matches. Germline lookup yields CDR1 DFQATT and CDR2 SNEGSKA (reference sequence). The CDR3 is 16 amino acids. The CDR3 loop is CSATGLAGGPLDEQFF. CDR3 nucleotide sequence: TGCAGTGCTACGGGACTAGCGGGGGGGCCATTGGATGAGCAGTTCTTC.

This clonotype was counted once. The chain carries TRBV6-2 or TRBV6-3 and TRBJ2-7; 7 nucleotides match TRBD2. The CDR3 consists of 14 residues. The germline CDR1 and CDR2 sequences are MNHEY and SVGEGT. The junction had 7 bases not matched to a gene; V was cut back by 5 bases and J by 3 bases. CDR3 amino acids: CASSPGGRLYEQYF. CDR3 DNA sequence: TGTGCCAGCAGTCCGGGGGGACGACTCTACGAGCAGTACTTC.

The V call is TRBV5-1, the J call TRBJ2-7; TRBD2 agrees at 13 bases. CDR1 is SGHRS, CDR2 YFSETQ, per germline. V gave up 4 bases and J gave up 13 bases; unmatched junction bases: 5. The CDR3 spans 12 residues. The CDR3 is CASSGTSGKFYF. CDR3 DNA sequence: TGCGCCAGCAGCGGGACTAGCGGGAAATTCTACTTC.

This sequence joins TRBV20-1 and TRBJ1-6; D unclear. This CDR3 has 16 amino acids. V shed 0 bases and J shed 0 bases, with 9 bases lying between them. Germline CDR1 and CDR2: DFQATT and SNEGSKA (reference sequence). In DNA, the CDR3 is TGCAGTGCTAGAGATGAGGATAGCTCCTATAATTCACCCCTCCACTTT. This translates into CSARDEDSSYNSPLHF.

The V call is TRBV9, the J call TRBJ2-5, with D maybe TRBD1 (5 bases). V gave up 6 bases and J gave up 7 bases, with 10 bases separating them. Germline V CDR1 and CDR2: SGDLS, YYNGEE. The CDR3 extends over 11 amino acids. The CDR3 reads CASNQGGTQYF. The CDR3, as DNA: TGTGCCAGCAATCAGGGTGGGACCCAGTACTTC. The full variable domain, with the rest looked up from reference TRBV9 and TRBJ2-5, is DSGVTQTPKHLITATGQRVTLRCSPRSGDLSVYWYQQSLDQGLQFLIQYYNGEERAKGNILERFSAQQFPDLHSELNLSSLELGDSALYFCASNQGGTQYFGPGTRLLVL.

This sequence joins TRBV10-3 and TRBJ2-7; either TRBD1 or TRBD2 may supply D (5 bases each). The CDR3 is 12 amino acids. Trimming removed 7 bases from V and 5 bases from J, with 12 bases in between. CDR1 is ENHRY, CDR2 SYGVKD, per germline. The CDR3 DNA reads as TGTGCCATCAATTCCGGGGCCAACGAGCAGTACTTC. It is translated as CAINSGANEQYF.

Of note for this clonotype: An end of the junction does not agree with germline; a read error may underlie this. The V call is TRBV24-1, the J call TRBJ2-7; possibly TRBD1 for D (6 bases). The germline V gene has CDR1 KGHDR and CDR2 SFDVKD. This CDR3 comprises 13 residues. CDR3 DNA: TGTGCCACACCGGGACACCTCTCTTACGAGCAGTGCTTC. This encodes CATPGHLSYEQCF.

This clonotype was observed at least ten times. The chain is built from TRBV14 and TRBJ1-1; D uncertain. Germline lookup yields CDR1 SGHDN and CDR2 FVKESK. Trimming removed 2 bases at V and 5 bases at J, with 15 bases between. The CDR3 covers 15 residues. The CDR3 protein is CASSQQSLGWTEAFF. The CDR3 DNA follows: TGTGCCAGCAGCCAACAAAGTCTGGGTTGGACTGAAGCTTTCTTT. The full variable domain, completed using reference TRBV14 and TRBJ1-1, is EAGVTQFPSHSVIEKGQTVTLRCDPISGHDNLYWYRRVMGKEIKFLLHFVKESKQDESGMPNNRFLAERTGGTYSTLKVQPAELEDSGVYFCASSQQSLGWTEAFFGQGTRLTVV.

This chain links TRBV10-3 with TRBJ1-1; D unresolved. The CDR3 spans 14 residues. V was cut by 4 bases and J by 4 bases, with 13 bases left in between. Germline CDR1 and CDR2: ENHRY and SYGVKD. CDR3: CAISALGGGTEAFF. The DNA for the CDR3 is TGTGCCATCAGTGCCTTAGGTGGCGGCACTGAAGCTTTCTTT.